This T cell receptor (beta chain) stems from a study of cytomegalovirus exposure and HLA in healthy donors. Study conclusions and caveats: Associated with HLA alleles at 0.05 false discovery rate in a later analysis were some 16,000 TCR beta sequences.

This clone is a singleton in its sample. Its antigen remains unidentified. Both 60 Vbeta primers and 13 Jbeta primers went into the PCR. The repertoire was sequenced with immunoSEQ multiplex PCR; TCRdb's copy has only in-frame clones and lacks some. The data show about 250,000 clones, about 88% seen once. The specimen was PBMCs. This TCR was sampled from a girl aged 2 to 9 in good health and CMV-seronegative.

The CDR3 DNA reads TGTGCCAGCAGTTTTCAAAGACAGATTAATGAAAAACTGTTTTTT. It specifies CASSFQRQINEKLFF. The chain couples TRBV6-1 to TRBJ1-4, with a tentative D call TRBD1 (5 bases). V lost 5 bases, J lost 4 bases, and 14 bases lay in between. Per germline, CDR1 MNHNS and CDR2 SASEGT. The CDR3 is made up of 15 amino acids.